These 9 T cell receptor beta chains were sequenced from one sample in a study of blood T cells in healthy people across ages. The second PCR ran roughly 7 to 12 cycles with a sample-barcoded 5' primer and J-beta primers. From the 5' RACE reads, TCRdb called clonotypes with MiXCR, one entry per CDR3 protein. The sample carries 1.5 million to 2 million distinct CDR3 sequences, around 48% recorded once. The sample was blood. The receptors come from a woman aged 35 to 49 in good health.

This clonotype was seen only once. The rearrangement joins TRBV3-1 to TRBJ1-6; D ambiguous. Germline V CDR1 and CDR2: LGHDT, YNNKEL (reference sequence). Trimming removed 5 bases from V and 9 bases from J, with 11 bases in between. This CDR3 spans 13 amino acids. The CDR3 DNA is TGTGCCAGCAGCGAAGGCCCCCCTTCACCCCTCCACTTT. Its translation is CASSEGPPSPLHF.

J is TRBJ2-7 and V is TRBV29-1; unclear D gene. Germline CDR1 reads SQVTM; CDR2 reads ANQGSEA. This CDR3 spans 12 amino acids. V was pared by 3 bases and J by 7 bases, with 13 bases between. The CDR3 spells CSVESWTDEQYF. CDR3 DNA sequence: TGCAGCGTTGAGTCTTGGACCGATGAGCAGTACTTC.

The chain carries TRBV7-2 and TRBJ1-5; D gene uncertain. The CDR3 is 14 amino acids. V was pared by 7 bases and J by 1 base, with 11 bases between. CDR1 and CDR2 (germline): SGHTA, FQGNSA. The CDR3: CASTDGLSNQPQHF. CDR3 sequence (DNA): TGTGCCAGCACGGACGGATTAAGCAATCAGCCCCAGCATTTT.

J is TRBJ2-3 and V is TRBV20-1; D is tentatively TRBD1 or TRBD2 (6 bases each). Germline values: CDR1 DFQATT, CDR2 SNEGSKA (reference sequence). Trimming stripped 7 bases from V and 8 bases from J, with 13 bases between. The length of the CDR3 is 11 residues. CDR3 DNA sequence: TGCAGTGTCCAACAGGGAGGTACGCAGTATTTT. Its protein is CSVQQGGTQYF.

The chain joins TRBV29-1 to TRBJ2-5, with TRBD1 matching 8 bases. The tail of the sequence fits TRBJ2-7 better, so the J call may be wrong. Germline values: CDR1 SQVTM, CDR2 ANQGSEA. CDR3 length: 15 amino acids. Here the CDR3 reads CSVEDLAQGAYEQYF. The CDR3 bases are TGCAGCGTTGAAGATCTTGCACAGGGGGCCTACGAGCAGTACTTC.

The rearrangement links TRBV20-1 to TRBJ2-1; 11 bases agree with TRBD2. After removal of 1 base from V and 7 bases from J, the junction contained 6 bases not matched to a gene. Germline-derived CDR1 and CDR2 are DFQATT and SNEGSKA (reference sequence). The CDR3 is 15 amino acids. CDR3 loop: CSARVIAGGQNEQFF. CDR3 sequence (DNA): TGCAGTGCTAGAGTAATAGCGGGGGGGCAAAATGAGCAGTTCTTC.

The rearrangement links TRBV7-2 to TRBJ2-4, with D unresolved. V lost 3 bases and J 5 bases, leaving 11 bases between the germline ends. The CDR3 consists of 14 residues. CDR1 is SGHTA and CDR2 is FQGNSA in the germline V gene. CDR3 nucleotide sequence: TGTGCCAGCAGCTTGAGGCCCCGGGAAAACATTCAGTACTTC. This translates into CASSLRPRENIQYF. The entire variable domain, with the rest obtained from reference TRBV7-2 and TRBJ2-4, is as follows: GAGVSQSPSNKVTEKGKDVELRCDPISGHTALYWYRQSLGQGLEFLIYFQGNSAPDKSGLPSDRFSAERTGGSVSTLTIQRTQQEDSAVYLCASSLRPRENIQYFGAGTRLSVL.

This clonotype was detected only a few times. The rearrangement uses TRBV20-1 and TRBJ2-6; D ambiguous. Germline V gene lookup returns CDR1 DFQATT and CDR2 SNEGSKA (reference sequence). This CDR3 spans 13 amino acids. Between the trimmed V and J ends, which lost 8 bases and 1 base, there was a span of 9 bases. CDR3 coding DNA: TGCAGTATCTACAGTTCTGGGGCCAACGTCCTGACTTTC. This encodes CSIYSSGANVLTF.

The rearrangement joins TRBV7-2 to TRBJ1-2; the D is unclear. Germline V gene sequence: CDR1 SGHTA, CDR2 FQGNSA. With 6 bases removed from V and 4 bases from J, the gap between germline ends came to 18 bases. The CDR3 contains 15 residues. In DNA, the CDR3 is TGTGCCAGCAGGGAGGGTTTAACTGGACCCTATGGCTACACCTTC. Its translation is CASREGLTGPYGYTF.